The 11 T cell receptor beta chains below all came from one sample that was sequenced in a study of blood T cell repertoires in COVID-19. Profiling relied on immunoSEQ multiplex PCR, and the TCRdb table lists in-frame clones only, not all of them. This table holds tens of thousands of clones, roughly 83% found once. What was sequenced was peripheral blood. The source is a woman between 55 and 75 years old with acute or convalescent COVID-19.

This chain uses TRBV6-2 or TRBV6-3 with TRBJ2-7, with TRBD2 matching over 7 bases. The CDR3 extends over 16 amino acids. Losses at the gene ends were 3 bases for V and 3 bases for J; bases not matched to a gene: 11. Germline CDR1 MNHEY, CDR2 SVGEGT. The CDR3 DNA follows: TGTGCCAGCAGTTATAACGCCGGGACTACCCACTACGAGCAGTACTTC. Translation gives CASSYNAGTTHYEQYF.

The chain has TRBV6-5 and TRBJ2-3, with a tentative D call TRBD1 (5 bases). In germline, CDR1 is MNHEY, CDR2 SVGAGI. The CDR3 has 13 amino acids. Trimming pared 4 bases from V and 8 bases from J, leaving 13 bases between. CDR3 bases: TGTGCCAGCAGTTTGAGACCCCAGGGTACGCAGTATTTT. Translating it yields CASSLRPQGTQYF.

V is TRBV12-3 or TRBV12-4 and J is TRBJ1-2; no firm D call. The CDR3 sequence is 12 residues long. V lost 2 bases, J lost 7 bases, and 8 bases lay in between. CDR3 sequence: CASSLSWAGYTF. DNA for the CDR3: TGTGCCAGCAGTTTATCCTGGGCTGGCTACACCTTC.

V usage is TRBV3-1 (or the pseudogene TRBV3-2) and J usage is TRBJ2-2; no reliable D call. The V end lost 2 bases, the J end lost 4 bases, and 2 bases lay between the germline ends. CDR1 and CDR2 (germline): LGHDT, YNNKEL (reference sequence). The CDR3 loop spans 12 amino acids. CDR3 DNA: TGTGCCAGCAGCCAACGCACCGGGGAGCTGTTTTTT. It is translated as CASSQRTGELFF.

This clone was seen once. The CDR3 DNA is TGTGCCAGCTCACCACCACGTCTAGCGGGTCGAGAGACCCAGTACTTC. Translating it yields CASSPPRLAGRETQYF. The chain is built from TRBV18 and TRBJ2-5; TRBD2 agrees at 8 bases. The CDR3 spans 16 residues. Germline lookup yields CDR1 KGHSH and CDR2 LQKENI. Trimming removed 0 bases from V and 4 bases from J; junction bases left unmatched: 7.

CDR3 bases: TGTGCCAGCAGCTCCAGGGGCGGCGGGAGGAGCTCCTACAATGAGCAGTTCTTC. Residues: CASSSRGGGRSSYNEQFF. V gene TRBV7-8 combines with J gene TRBJ2-1; 8 bases are a match to TRBD2. V lost 4 bases to trimming and J lost 0 bases; unmatched junction nucleotides: 11. Germline V CDR1 and CDR2: SGHVS, FQNEAQ. The CDR3 has 18 amino acids.

This clone was seen only once. V and J are TRBV6-1 and TRBJ1-6; 7 bases are a match to TRBD1. Germline V gene data show CDR1 as MNHNS and CDR2 as SASEGT. CDR3 length equals 15 residues. Losses at the gene ends were 0 bases for V and 6 bases for J; bases not matched to a gene: 2. CDR3 protein: CASSEAPGGNSPLHF. The DNA of the CDR3 is TGTGCCAGCAGTGAAGCCCCAGGGGGTAATTCACCCCTCCACTTT.

The chain joins TRBV20-1 to TRBJ2-7, with D unclear. The CDR3 runs to 11 residues. Germline V gene data show CDR1 as DFQATT and CDR2 as SNEGSKA (reference sequence). V was clipped by 3 bases and J by 3 bases, with 6 bases between them. The CDR3 protein is CSASHYYEQYF. The CDR3 DNA follows: TGCAGTGCTAGCCACTACTACGAGCAGTACTTC.

The chain recombines TRBV7-3 with TRBJ1-1; D is possibly TRBD1 (5 bases). Germline lookup yields CDR1 SGHTA and CDR2 FQGTGA. The CDR3 has 14 amino acids. V shed 2 bases and J shed 4 bases, with 11 bases lying between them. Here the CDR3 DNA reads TGTGCCAGCAGCTTATCGCAGGGATCCACTGAAGCTTTCTTT. Amino acid sequence: CASSLSQGSTEAFF. Using reference TRBV7-3 and TRBJ1-1 for the parts outside the CDR3, the full variable domain is GAGVSQTPSNKVTEKGKYVELRCDPISGHTALYWYRQSLGQGPEFLIYFQGTGAADDSGLPNDRFFAVRPEGSVSTLKIQRTERGDSAVYLCASSLSQGSTEAFFGQGTRLTVV.

The V gene is TRBV10-3, the J gene TRBJ1-5; 8 bases are a match to TRBD1. CDR3 length: 13 amino acids. J lost 1 base, V lost 8 bases, and 1 base had no gene match. The germline V gene encodes CDR1 ENHRY and CDR2 SYGVKD. CDR3 DNA: TGTGCCATCGGGACAGGAAGCAATCAGCCCCAGCATTTT. Translating it yields CAIGTGSNQPQHF.

The CDR3 region has the DNA TGTGCCAGCAGCCCCCACAGAACCTCCTCTGGAAACACCATATATTTT. Translating it yields CASSPHRTSSGNTIYF. The rearrangement joins TRBV11-2 to TRBJ1-3; D is ambiguous. The CDR3 runs 16 residues. The germline V gene has CDR1 SGHAT and CDR2 FQNNGV. With 5 bases removed from V and 0 bases from J, the gap between germline ends came to 14 bases.